This T cell receptor (beta chain) originates from a study of blood T cells in healthy people across ages. Sample-barcoded 5' priming and a J-beta primer mix drove a second PCR of roughly 7 to 11 cycles. TCRdb ran MiXCR on the 5' RACE reads and lists one entry per CDR3 protein. Altogether about 1.4 million distinct CDR3 sequences are present, around 59% being singletons, with the ten largest covering about 6.3%. V dropped 3 bases and J dropped 4 bases, with 13 bases sitting between them. The CDR3 consists of 15 residues. CDR1 and CDR2 from the germline V gene are SGHAT and FQNNGV. Extractions gave at least 5.5 micrograms of total RNA per sample.

The receptor was isolated from a man between 18 and 29 years old in good health. Sequencing input: blood. V gene TRBV11-2 combines with J gene TRBJ2-1, with D unresolved. CDR3 region: CASSLAGLVYNEQFF. The CDR3 DNA follows: TGTGCCAGCAGCTTGGCCGGGTTGGTGTACAATGAGCAGTTCTTC.